This passage covers 8 T cell receptor beta chains from one sample sequenced in a study of blood T cells in healthy people across ages. Alongside a J-beta primer mix, a sample-barcoded 5' primer served in a second PCR lasting 7 to 11 cycles. MiXCR, run by TCRdb on the 5' RACE reads, gives a single entry per CDR3 protein. The sample lists about 1.5 million distinct CDR3 sequences, around 40% occurring once. The specimen sequenced was blood. The receptors here all came from a woman between 18 and 30 years old in good health.

The V and J genes are TRBV7-2 and TRBJ1-2; D is perhaps TRBD1 (5 bases). The V end was cut by 7 bases, the J end by 5 bases, with 23 bases between. CDR1 is SGHTA and CDR2 is FQGNSA in the germline V gene. This CDR3 has 16 residues. In DNA form, the CDR3 reads TGTGCCAGCACCCGAGGCGGGGTCGGGGACTATTATGGCTACACCTTC. Amino acid sequence: CASTRGGVGDYYGYTF.

The chain combines TRBV7-9 with TRBJ2-4, with TRBD1 matching over 9 bases. The J call may be wrong; the DNA end is better matched by TRBJ2-7. CDR3 length: 16 residues. Germline values: CDR1 SEHNR, CDR2 FQNEAQ (reference sequence). The CDR3 DNA is TGTGCCAGCAGCACTTACAGGGGGCGTTGGCCTTACGAGCAGTACTTC. Translation: CASSTYRGRWPYEQYF.

This chain connects TRBV4-3 to TRBJ1-1; D gene ambiguous. V gave up 1 base and J gave up 4 bases, with 13 bases separating them. This CDR3 is built from 15 residues. Germline V gives CDR1 LGHNA, CDR2 YSLEER. CDR3 amino acids: CASSQGKHRGTEAFF. In DNA form, the CDR3 reads TGCGCCAGCAGCCAAGGGAAGCATCGGGGCACTGAAGCTTTCTTT.

The chain recombines TRBV20-1 with TRBJ2-1; D is unresolved. Germline V gene data show CDR1 as DFQATT and CDR2 as SNEGSKA (reference sequence). This CDR3 has 11 residues. With 6 bases removed from V and 4 bases from J, the gap between germline ends came to 7 bases. CDR3 amino acids: CSAATYNEQFF. CDR3 bases: TGCAGTGCCGCAACGTACAATGAGCAGTTCTTC.

There are many counts of this clonotype. CDR3 sequence (DNA): TGTGCCATCAGATATTCTCTTATCTACAATGAGCAGTTCTTC. Residues: CAIRYSLIYNEQFF. This rearrangement joins TRBV10-3 to TRBJ2-1; D unclear. CDR1 and CDR2 from the germline V gene are ENHRY and SYGVKD. The CDR3 totals 14 residues. The ends were cut back, 6 bases at V and 3 bases at J, with 12 bases in the middle.

The V gene is TRBV7-3, the J gene TRBJ2-2; no definite D call. Germline lookup yields CDR1 SGHTA and CDR2 FQGTGA. The germline V and J ends were trimmed by 0 bases and 3 bases, with 8 bases remaining between them. This CDR3 is 15 amino acids long. The CDR3 sequence is CASSLTNRDTGELFF. DNA of the CDR3: TGTGCCAGCAGCTTAACCAACCGGGACACCGGGGAGCTGTTTTTT.

This clonotype was detected only a few times. The chain uses TRBV27 and TRBJ2-3, with TRBD1 identical over 9 bases. The CDR3 has 15 residues. Looked up from germline, CDR1 is MNHEY and CDR2 is SMNVEV (reference sequence). J gave up 3 bases and V 5 bases, and 6 bases lay outside the gene matches. This CDR3 is CASSKDRGRTDTQYF. The DNA for the CDR3 is TGTGCCAGCAGTAAGGACAGGGGAAGAACAGATACGCAGTATTTT.

V is TRBV20-1 and J is TRBJ1-2; D is ambiguous. Germline loops: CDR1 DFQATT, CDR2 SNEGSKA (reference sequence). The CDR3 is 14 amino acids. Trimming cost V 1 base and J 3 bases, with 12 bases left between them. As DNA, the CDR3 is TGCAGTGCTAGAGGAAGGAGGCAGGACTATGGCTACACCTTC. It encodes CSARGRRQDYGYTF.